What follows are 2 T cell receptor beta chains derived from one specimen sequenced in a study of control samples from healthy donors and cancer patients. Only in-frame clones appear in the TCRdb table, and some are missing; sequencing was by immunoSEQ multiplex PCR. The top ten hold 0.92% of the sample, which has 91,000 or so clones, roughly 92% seen once. The sample comprised blood. These receptors all come from a woman aged 25 to 39 in good health.

V usage is TRBV5-1 and J usage is TRBJ1-1; 8 nucleotides align to TRBD1. V shed 3 bases, J shed 3 bases, and the junction held 4 bases outside the gene matches. CDR3 length equals 14 residues. Germline V gene lookup returns CDR1 SGHRS and CDR2 YFSETQ. DNA for the CDR3: TGCGCCAGCAGCTGCAGGGGGCCGGACACTGAAGCTTTCTTT. This gives the protein CASSCRGPDTEAFF. The whole variable domain, remainder taken from reference TRBV5-1 and TRBJ1-1, is KAGVTQTPRYLIKTRGQQVTLSCSPISGHRSVSWYQQTPGQGLQFLFEYFSETQRNKGNFPGRFSGRQFSNSRSEMNVSTLELGDSALYLCASSCRGPDTEAFFGQGTRLTVV.

The V and J genes are TRBV15 and TRBJ2-3; 8 bases match TRBD1. The CDR3 spans 15 residues. Germline CDR1 LNHNV, CDR2 YYDKDF (reference sequence). The ends lost 3 bases at V and 1 base at J; junction bases unmatched: 3. The CDR3 loop is CATSRGQVGTDTQYF. CDR3 coding DNA: TGTGCCACCAGCAGGGGACAGGTAGGCACAGATACGCAGTATTTT.